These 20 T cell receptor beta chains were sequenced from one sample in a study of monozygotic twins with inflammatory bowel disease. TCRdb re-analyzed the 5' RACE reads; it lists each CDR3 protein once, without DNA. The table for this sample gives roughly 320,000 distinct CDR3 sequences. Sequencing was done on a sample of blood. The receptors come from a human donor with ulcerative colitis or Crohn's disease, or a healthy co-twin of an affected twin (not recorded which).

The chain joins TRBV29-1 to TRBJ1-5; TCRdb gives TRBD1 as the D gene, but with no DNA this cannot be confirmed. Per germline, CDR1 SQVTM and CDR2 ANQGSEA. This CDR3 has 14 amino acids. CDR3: CSVADRVKDQPQHF.

The CDR3 region is CATSRDKGTVNQPQHF. V gene TRBV15 combines with J gene TRBJ1-5; TCRdb designates TRBD1, a call that cannot be tested without DNA. The CDR3 totals 16 residues. The V gene's germline CDR1 is LNHNV and CDR2 YYDKDF (reference sequence).

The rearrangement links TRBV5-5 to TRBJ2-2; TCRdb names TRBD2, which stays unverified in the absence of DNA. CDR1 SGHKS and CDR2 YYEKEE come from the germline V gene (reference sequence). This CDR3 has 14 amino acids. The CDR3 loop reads CASSLLGGTGELFF.

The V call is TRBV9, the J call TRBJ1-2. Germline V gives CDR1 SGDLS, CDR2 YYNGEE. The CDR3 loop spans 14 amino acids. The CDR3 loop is CASSSGTKDYGYTF.

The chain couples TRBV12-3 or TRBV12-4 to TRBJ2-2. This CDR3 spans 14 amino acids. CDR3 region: CASSLNSGTGELFF.

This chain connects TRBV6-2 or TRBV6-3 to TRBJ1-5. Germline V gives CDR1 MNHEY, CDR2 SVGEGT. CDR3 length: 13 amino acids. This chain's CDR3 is CATKVPTAQPQHF.

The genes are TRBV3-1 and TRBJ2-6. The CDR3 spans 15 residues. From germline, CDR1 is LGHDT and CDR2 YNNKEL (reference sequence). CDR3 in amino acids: CASSHRGPGANVLTF.

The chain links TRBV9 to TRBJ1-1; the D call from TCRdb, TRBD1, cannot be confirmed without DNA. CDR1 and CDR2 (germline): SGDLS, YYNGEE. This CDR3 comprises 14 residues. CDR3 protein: CASSGGQVPTEAFF.

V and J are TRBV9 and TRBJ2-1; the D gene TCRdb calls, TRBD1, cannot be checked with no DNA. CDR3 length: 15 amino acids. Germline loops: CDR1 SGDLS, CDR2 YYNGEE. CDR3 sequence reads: CASSVAGGHNNEQFF.

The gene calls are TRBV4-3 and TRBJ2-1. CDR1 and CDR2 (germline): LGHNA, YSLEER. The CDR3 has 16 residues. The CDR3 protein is CASSQDSRSSYNEQFF.

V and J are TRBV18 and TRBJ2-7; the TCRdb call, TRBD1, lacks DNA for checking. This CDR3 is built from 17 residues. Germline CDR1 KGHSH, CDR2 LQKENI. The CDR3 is CASSPYPGQGGQYEQYF. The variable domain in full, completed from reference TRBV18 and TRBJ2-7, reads NAGVMQNPRHLVRRRGQEARLRCSPMKGHSHVYWYRQLPEEGLKFMVYLQKENIIDESGMPKERFSAEFPKEGPSILRIQQVVRGDSAAYFCASSPYPGQGGQYEQYFGPGTRLTVT.

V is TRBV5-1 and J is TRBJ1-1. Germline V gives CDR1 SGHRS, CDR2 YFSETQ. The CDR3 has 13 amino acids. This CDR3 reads CASSLFVNTEAFF.

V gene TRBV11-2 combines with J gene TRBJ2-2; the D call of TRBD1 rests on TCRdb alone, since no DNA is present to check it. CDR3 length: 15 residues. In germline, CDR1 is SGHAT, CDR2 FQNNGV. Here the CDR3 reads CASSPPFTNTGELFF.

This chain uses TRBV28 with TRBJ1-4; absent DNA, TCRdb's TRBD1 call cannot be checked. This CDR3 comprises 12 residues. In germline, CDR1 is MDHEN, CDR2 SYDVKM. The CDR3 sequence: CASSPPGQGIYF.

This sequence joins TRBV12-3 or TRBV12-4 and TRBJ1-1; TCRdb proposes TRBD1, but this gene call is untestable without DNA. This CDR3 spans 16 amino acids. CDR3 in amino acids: CASPGDIRGRLTEAFF.

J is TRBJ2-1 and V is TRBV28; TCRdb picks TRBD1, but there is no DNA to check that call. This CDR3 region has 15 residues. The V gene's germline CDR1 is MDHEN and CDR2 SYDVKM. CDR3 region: CASNLLGTAYNEQFF.

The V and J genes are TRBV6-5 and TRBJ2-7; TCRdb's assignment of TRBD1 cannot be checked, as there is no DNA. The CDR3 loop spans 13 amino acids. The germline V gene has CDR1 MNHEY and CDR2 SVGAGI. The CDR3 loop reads CASEDRESYEQYF.

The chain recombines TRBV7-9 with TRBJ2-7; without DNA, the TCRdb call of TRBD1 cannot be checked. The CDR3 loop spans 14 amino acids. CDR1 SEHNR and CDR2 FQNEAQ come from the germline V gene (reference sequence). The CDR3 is CASSLSQGVREQYF.

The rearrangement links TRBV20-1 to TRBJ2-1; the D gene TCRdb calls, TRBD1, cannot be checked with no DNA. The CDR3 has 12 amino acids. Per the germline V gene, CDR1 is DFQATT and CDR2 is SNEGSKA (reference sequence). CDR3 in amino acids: CSSGQGRGEQFF.

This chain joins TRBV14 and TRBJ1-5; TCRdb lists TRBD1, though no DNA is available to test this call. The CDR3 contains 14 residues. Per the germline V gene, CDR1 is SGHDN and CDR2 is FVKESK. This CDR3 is CASSRAGFGQPQHF.